Below, 17 T cell receptor beta chains from the same sample are listed, as sequenced in a study of cytomegalovirus exposure and HLA in healthy donors. Sequencing used immunoSEQ multiplex PCR; TCRdb keeps in-frame clones, though not all of them. The data show under 75,000 clones, with around four fifths seen just once and about 3% held by the top ten. The sample taken for sequencing was PBMCs. All receptors come from a man aged 30 to 39 in good health and CMV-seronegative.

This chain joins TRBV15 and TRBJ2-6; 7 nucleotides agree with TRBD2. Losses at the gene ends were 3 bases for V and 0 bases for J; bases not matched to a gene: 5. CDR3 length: 17 amino acids. Germline V gene sequence: CDR1 LNHNV, CDR2 YYDKDF (reference sequence). CDR3: CATSRAWGGSGANVLTF. CDR3 coding DNA: TGTGCCACCAGCAGGGCCTGGGGGGGCTCTGGGGCCAACGTCCTGACTTTC.

The genes are TRBV5-1 and TRBJ2-1; D ambiguous. Germline V gene sequence: CDR1 SGHRS, CDR2 YFSETQ. This CDR3 has 13 amino acids. V lost 0 bases and J lost 5, with 6 bases in between. The CDR3 protein is CASSLAQDNEQFF. The CDR3 coding sequence is TGCGCCAGCAGCTTGGCCCAGGACAATGAGCAGTTCTTC.

The genes are TRBV28 and TRBJ1-5; 8 bases are shared with TRBD1. V was clipped by 1 base and J by 6 bases; unmatched bases: 2. Germline V lookup: CDR1 MDHEN, CDR2 SYDVKM. This CDR3 spans 14 amino acids. The CDR3: CASSLSGGGQPQHF. The CDR3 region has the DNA TGTGCCAGCAGTTTATCAGGGGGCGGTCAGCCCCAGCATTTT.

J is TRBJ2-7 and V is TRBV9; a possible D gene is TRBD1 (6 bases). CDR1 is SGDLS, CDR2 YYNGEE, per germline. CDR3 length equals 14 residues. Trimming left V 3 bases short and J 2 bases short, with 12 bases between. CDR3 in DNA: TGTGCCAGCAGCGAGGGGGTATCCGCCTACGAGCAGTACTTC. This gives the protein CASSEGVSAYEQYF.

This clone has only a few counts. The chain combines TRBV7-9 with TRBJ1-3, with TRBD1 identical over 10 bases. Germline CDR1 is SEHNR and CDR2 is FQNEAQ (reference sequence). CDR3 size: 15 residues. After removal of 4 bases from V and 3 bases from J, the junction contained 3 bases not matched to a gene. The CDR3 loop is CASSSRTGGGNTIYF. CDR3 DNA sequence: TGTGCCAGCAGCTCCCGGACAGGGGGTGGAAACACCATATATTTT.

V is TRBV30 and J is TRBJ1-2, with D perhaps TRBD1 (6 bases). The V gene lost 0 bases and the J gene lost 4 bases, with 15 bases spanning the gap. Germline V gene sequence: CDR1 GTSNPN, CDR2 SVGIG (reference sequence). The CDR3 spans 15 residues. CDR3 in amino acids: CAWSVLGTSTYGYTF. In DNA, the CDR3 is TGTGCCTGGAGTGTACTTGGGACAAGTACCTATGGCTACACCTTC.

This clone was seen just once. This chain connects TRBV5-1 to TRBJ2-1, with 12 bases that match TRBD2. The CDR3 runs 16 residues. V shed 4 bases, J shed 9 bases, and the junction held 11 bases outside the gene matches. Germline V gives CDR1 SGHRS, CDR2 YFSETQ. This CDR3 is CASSPGGLAGGVEQFF. CDR3 bases: TGCGCCAGCAGCCCGGGGGGACTAGCGGGTGGCGTTGAGCAGTTCTTC.

The chain joins TRBV4-1 to TRBJ2-1; 10 bases are a match to TRBD2. J lost 9 bases, V lost 4 bases, and 18 bases had no gene match. CDR1 is MGHRA and CDR2 is YSYEKL in the germline V gene. This CDR3 spans 18 amino acids. The CDR3 here is CASSRRPLESGGAVEQFF. The CDR3 DNA is TGCGCCAGCAGCCGACGGCCCCTCGAGAGCGGGGGGGCAGTTGAGCAGTTCTTC.

This sequence joins TRBV28 and TRBJ2-7, with a possible D match to TRBD2 (6 bases). The CDR3 spans 13 residues. V shed 6 bases and J shed 3 bases, with 12 bases lying between them. Looked up from germline, CDR1 is MDHEN and CDR2 is SYDVKM. In DNA form, the CDR3 reads TGTGCCAGCAGCCGTGGGGGGAGCTACGAGCAGTACGTC. Translated, it gives CASSRGGSYEQYV.

V is TRBV2 and J is TRBJ1-1; D gene ambiguous. The CDR3 has 13 residues. The germline V gene has CDR1 SNHLY and CDR2 FYNNEI. V was pared by 5 bases and J by 0 bases, with 7 bases between. The CDR3 loop reads CASSNEVNTEAFF. The CDR3 nucleotides are TGTGCCAGCAGTAACGAGGTGAACACTGAAGCTTTCTTT.

This clone occurred a few times. The chain combines TRBV7-9 with TRBJ2-3, with 9 bases lining up with TRBD2. This CDR3 region has 17 residues. In germline, CDR1 is SEHNR, CDR2 FQNEAQ (reference sequence). The V gene end was trimmed by 5 bases and the J gene end by 1 base; junction bases not matched to a gene: 10. CDR3 bases: TGTGCCAGCAGCCCCCCGCGGGAGGGGCCTCGCACAGATACGCAGTATTTT. Translated: CASSPPREGPRTDTQYF.

V is TRBV27 and J is TRBJ2-1; tentative D call: TRBD1 (6 bases). Germline V gene lookup returns CDR1 MNHEY and CDR2 SMNVEV (reference sequence). Trimming pared 6 bases from V and 7 bases from J, leaving 13 bases between. CDR3 size: 13 residues. The CDR3 DNA reads as TGTGCCAGCAGAATGACAGGTCGGAATGAGCAGTTCTTC. It encodes CASRMTGRNEQFF.

The J gene is TRBJ2-1, the V gene TRBV4-2; 13 bases line up with TRBD2. V dropped 0 bases and J dropped 9; count of bases not matched to a gene: 14. This CDR3 region has 19 residues. In germline, CDR1 is LGHNA, CDR2 YNFKEQ. DNA for the CDR3: TGTGCCAGCAGCCAAGAGTGGACTAGCGGGGGCGCTACAATTACTGAGCAGTTCTTC. Residues: CASSQEWTSGGATITEQFF.

CDR3 nucleotide sequence: TGTGCCAGCAGCGTAGCCCCTGGGCTAGCGAGGTACCAAGAGACCCAGTACTTC. It yields the protein CASSVAPGLARYQETQYF. The V call is TRBV9, the J call TRBJ2-5; a weak D match, TRBD2 (6 bases). Trimming removed 0 bases from V and 0 bases from J, with 18 bases in between. There are 18 residues in the CDR3. CDR1 and CDR2 (germline): SGDLS, YYNGEE.

The V and J genes are TRBV28 and TRBJ2-3; TRBD2 is a possible D gene (6 bases). Germline assignment: CDR1 MDHEN and CDR2 SYDVKM. V lost 3 bases to trimming and J lost 0 bases, with 16 bases between them. The CDR3 runs 17 residues. The CDR3 protein is CASSFDGGLQSTDTQYF. The CDR3 DNA sequence: TGTGCCAGCAGTTTCGACGGGGGACTTCAGAGCACAGATACGCAGTATTTT.

The chain combines TRBV2 with TRBJ1-6; 8 nucleotides match TRBD1. V was pared by 6 bases and J by 8 bases, with 9 bases of the junction left unmatched. CDR3 size: 15 residues. CDR1 and CDR2 from the germline V gene are SNHLY and FYNNEI. The CDR3 is CASSDRGIRYSPLHF. The CDR3 nucleotides read TGTGCCAGCAGCGACAGGGGAATTCGGTATTCACCCCTCCACTTT.

This clone was seen once. The chain uses TRBV28 and TRBJ1-1, with TRBD1 as a possible D gene (6 bases). Germline V lookup: CDR1 MDHEN, CDR2 SYDVKM. The CDR3 sequence is 13 residues long. Trimming removed 5 bases at V and 4 bases at J, with 11 bases between. CDR3 protein: CASSTQGGTEAFF. The DNA for the CDR3 is TGTGCCAGCAGTACCCAAGGGGGCACTGAAGCTTTCTTT.